This TCR beta chain came from a study of cytomegalovirus exposure and HLA in healthy donors. Across the study: Unique TCRs numbering about 87 million, obtained from HLA-typed donors, made up an early data release.

PCR amplification relied on 60 Vbeta primers (plus 13 Jbeta primers). Assay: immunoSEQ multiplex PCR; the TCRdb copy retains only in-frame clones and omits some. This sample has around 130,000 clones, with about 74% found just once. The CDR3 runs 14 residues. Per germline, CDR1 MNHNY and CDR2 SVGAGI (reference sequence). V was trimmed by 5 bases and J by 2 bases, leaving 12 bases between them. Findings of the study overall: Earlier results showed most TCR beta V segments being productive about 90% or about 30% of the time. A reported reduction in N-insertions relative to the roughly 700-donor mean was seen in an Asian-associated ancestry cluster in a later analysis.

To note about this clone: What it binds is not known.

The clonotype originates from a man in his forties or fifties in good health and CMV-seropositive. The J gene is TRBJ1-2, the V gene TRBV6-6; D perhaps matches TRBD1 (5 bases). Sequenced: PBMCs. The chain's CDR3 is CASSPGRENYGYTF. The CDR3 DNA reads TGTGCCAGCAGTCCAGGGAGGGAGAACTATGGCTACACCTTC.